The 7 T cell receptor beta chains presented below share a single source sample, sequenced in a study of T cell changes during pregnancy in multiple sclerosis. Sequencing used immunoSEQ multiplex PCR; TCRdb keeps in-frame clones, though not all of them. Among just over 40,000 clones listed, 80% to 90% were seen once. The sequencing here drew on CD4+ T cells from peripheral blood mononuclear cells, taken in the first trimester of pregnancy. These receptors all come from a female donor with multiple sclerosis, enrolled in a pregnancy study.

The rearrangement uses TRBV4-2 and TRBJ2-3, with D unresolved. Germline-derived CDR1 and CDR2 are LGHNA and YNFKEQ. The CDR3 consists of 16 residues. The ends were cut back, 0 bases at V and 1 base at J, with 11 bases in the middle. The CDR3 is CASSQDGLDRTDTQYF. The CDR3 DNA follows: TGTGCCAGCAGCCAAGATGGTCTAGATCGCACAGATACGCAGTATTTT.

The gene calls are TRBV9 and TRBJ2-1; D not certain. From germline, CDR1 is SGDLS and CDR2 YYNGEE. CDR3 length: 16 amino acids. V lost 0 bases to trimming and J lost 9 bases, with 19 bases between them. CDR3 loop: CASSVGFLLVFSEQFF. In DNA, the CDR3 is TGTGCCAGCAGCGTAGGGTTCCTATTGGTTTTTAGTGAGCAGTTCTTC.

The rearrangement links TRBV5-1 to TRBJ1-2; 8 bases are a match to TRBD1. Germline trimming cut 3 bases from V and 8 bases from J; bases unmatched to any gene: 9. The CDR3 covers 14 residues. The germline gives CDR1 SGHRS, CDR2 YFSETQ. DNA for the CDR3: TGCGCCAGCAGCTCCCCGAATAGACAGGGGGGCTACACCTTC. The encoded protein is CASSSPNRQGGYTF.

The chain links TRBV6-1 to TRBJ2-1; 9 bases are shared with TRBD1. CDR1 and CDR2 (germline): MNHNS, SASEGT. V gave up 4 bases and J gave up 2 bases; unmatched junction bases: 6. The CDR3 extends over 16 amino acids. This CDR3 reads CASSGPGTGTYNEQFF. In DNA, the CDR3 is TGTGCCAGCAGTGGTCCCGGGACAGGGACCTACAATGAGCAGTTCTTC.

This chain uses TRBV7-9 with TRBJ1-5; possibly TRBD1 for D (5 bases). The CDR3 sequence is 13 residues long. Deletions cut 2 bases from V and 4 bases from J, with 6 bases between. Germline assignment: CDR1 SEHNR and CDR2 FQNEAQ (reference sequence). CDR3 amino acids: CASSLSGNQPQHF. CDR3 sequence (DNA): TGTGCCAGCAGCTTATCAGGGAATCAGCCCCAGCATTTT.

The chain combines TRBV5-5 with TRBJ2-1; possible D gene TRBD1, 6 bases. The CDR3 covers 14 residues. V was trimmed by 4 bases and J by 11 bases, leaving 19 bases between them. CDR1 and CDR2 (germline): SGHKS, YYEKEE (reference sequence). The chain's CDR3 is CASSPDRLSQKQFF. The CDR3 DNA reads as TGTGCCAGCAGCCCCGACAGGTTATCCCAAAAGCAGTTCTTC. The full variable domain, rest sourced from reference TRBV5-5 and TRBJ2-1, is DAGVTQSPTHLIKTRGQQVTLRCSPISGHKSVSWYQQVLGQGPQFIFQYYEKEERGRGNFPDRFSARQFPNYSSELNVNALLLGDSALYLCASSPDRLSQKQFFGPGTRLTVL.

Notes on this clone: Compared with germline, one end of the junction differs, possibly owing to a read error. The rearrangement links TRBV7-2 to TRBJ1-5; 8 positions agree with TRBD1. Germline V gives CDR1 SGHTA, CDR2 FQGNSA. This CDR3 comprises 15 residues. The CDR3 DNA reads as TGTGCCAGCAGCTCCTACGACAGGGGAGTTCAGGCCCAGCATTTT. Amino acids: CASSSYDRGVQAQHF.